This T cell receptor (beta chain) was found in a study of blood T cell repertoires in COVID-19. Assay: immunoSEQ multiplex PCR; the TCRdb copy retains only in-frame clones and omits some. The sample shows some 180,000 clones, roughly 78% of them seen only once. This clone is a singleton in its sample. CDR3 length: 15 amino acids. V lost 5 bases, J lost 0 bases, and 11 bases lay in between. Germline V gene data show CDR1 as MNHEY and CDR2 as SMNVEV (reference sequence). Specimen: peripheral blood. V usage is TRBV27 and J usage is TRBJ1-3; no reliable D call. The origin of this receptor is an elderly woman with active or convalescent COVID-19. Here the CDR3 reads CASSQDRSSGNTIYF. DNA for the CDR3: TGTGCCAGCAGTCAAGACCGGAGCTCTGGAAACACCATATATTTT.